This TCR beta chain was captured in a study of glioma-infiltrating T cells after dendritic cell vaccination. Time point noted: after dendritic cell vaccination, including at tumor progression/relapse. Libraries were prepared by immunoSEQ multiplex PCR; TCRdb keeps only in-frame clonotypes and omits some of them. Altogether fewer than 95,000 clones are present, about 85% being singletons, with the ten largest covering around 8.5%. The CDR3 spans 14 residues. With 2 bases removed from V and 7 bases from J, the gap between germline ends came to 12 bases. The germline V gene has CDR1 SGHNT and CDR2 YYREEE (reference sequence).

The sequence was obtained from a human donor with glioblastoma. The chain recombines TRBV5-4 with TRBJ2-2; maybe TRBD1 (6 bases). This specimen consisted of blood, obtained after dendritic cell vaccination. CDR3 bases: TGTGCCAGCAGCTTTGGGGGCGGCGGCGGGGAGCTGTTTTTT. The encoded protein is CASSFGGGGGELFF.